The 17 T cell receptor beta chains reported below all come from one sample, sequenced in a study of shared clonotypes between healthy human individuals. Assay: immunoSEQ multiplex PCR; the TCRdb copy retains only in-frame clones and omits some. Of fewer than 600,000 clones in the sample, 70% to 80% were seen once. Sequencing was performed on PBMCs. The receptor source for this set is a middle-aged woman in good health. Some clones in this sample may be carry-over from other donors' samples.

As concerns this clone: One junction end does not reproduce the germline sequence, and a read error may be involved. The genes are TRBV30 and TRBJ2-7, with 13 nucleotides matching TRBD2. The CDR3 is 11 residues long. Germline loops: CDR1 GTSNPN, CDR2 SVGIG (reference sequence). CDR3 nucleotides: TGTGCCTGGAGAGGACTAGCGGGAGTTCTTTTC. Protein product: CAWRGLAGVLF.

The V and J genes are TRBV21-1 and TRBJ1-4; the D call in the table, TRBD1, was not verified against the DNA. TRBV21-1 is labeled a pseudogene. The CDR3 has 18 residues. CDR3 amino acids: CASRDRTGLGLIREKLFF. CDR3 DNA: TGTGCCAGCAGGGACCGGACAGGTTTGGGGTTAATCAGAGAAAAACTGTTTTTT.

The J gene is TRBJ1-5, the V gene TRBV4-1; 11 positions agree with TRBD1. J lost 6 bases, V lost 4 bases, and 5 bases had no gene match. The length of the CDR3 is 15 residues. Germline lookup yields CDR1 MGHRA and CDR2 YSYEKL. CDR3 DNA: TGCGCCAGCAGCCTAGGGACAGGGGGTTTTCAGCCCCAGCATTTT. Translation gives CASSLGTGGFQPQHF.

V gene TRBV12-5 combines with J gene TRBJ2-1; 14 bases fit TRBD2. After removal of 3 bases from V and 4 bases from J, the junction contained 11 bases not matched to a gene. This CDR3 region has 19 residues. Germline CDR1 reads LGHNT; CDR2 reads FRNRAP. CDR3 protein: CASGLIGLAGGMGYNEQFF. CDR3 sequence (DNA): TGTGCTAGTGGTTTAATCGGACTAGCGGGAGGTATGGGATACAATGAGCAGTTCTTC.

The chain uses TRBV15 and TRBJ2-5; D not resolved. Germline values: CDR1 LNHNV, CDR2 YYDKDF (reference sequence). The V gene lost 1 base and the J gene lost 1 base, with 16 bases spanning the gap. CDR3 size: 17 residues. The CDR3 DNA follows: TGTGCCACCAGCAGAGGAGCTGGAGCAGCCGTCCAAGAGACCCAGTACTTC. This translates into CATSRGAGAAVQETQYF.

This chain connects TRBV28 to TRBJ2-2; tentative D call: TRBD2 (6 bases). Trimming shortened V by 2 bases and J by 0 bases, and 10 bases separated the two germline ends. This CDR3 comprises 16 residues. The V gene's germline CDR1 is MDHEN and CDR2 SYDVKM. CDR3 nucleotides: TGTGCCAGCAGTTTAGTGGGAGGCGCGAACACCGGGGAGCTGTTTTTT. Residues: CASSLVGGANTGELFF.

The rearrangement links TRBV7-6 to TRBJ1-5, with D unclear. The CDR3 totals 13 residues. CDR1 is SGHVS and CDR2 is FNYEAQ in the germline V gene. V lost 5 bases and J 6 bases, leaving 11 bases between the germline ends. CDR3 in amino acids: CASSTDEGQPQHF. The CDR3 coding sequence is TGTGCCAGCAGCACGGACGAAGGTCAGCCCCAGCATTTT.

The V and J genes are TRBV10-2 and TRBJ1-1; TRBD1 aligns across 7 bases. Germline loops: CDR1 WSHSY, CDR2 SAAADI. The V segment lost 6 bases and the J segment 3 bases; nucleotides outside the gene matches: 4. This CDR3 region has 13 residues. CDR3 sequence reads: CASRRDRYTEAFF. In DNA form, the CDR3 reads TGCGCCAGCAGACGGGACAGATACACTGAAGCTTTCTTT.

This clone turned up a few times. V usage is TRBV28 and J usage is TRBJ1-2; D not certain. The germline V gene encodes CDR1 MDHEN and CDR2 SYDVKM. The CDR3 runs 14 residues. Trimming stripped 6 bases from V and 8 bases from J, with 19 bases between. The CDR3 nucleotides read TGTGCCAGCAGCCCCCCGGCTGGTTTTTGGGGCTACACCTTC. Translating gives CASSPPAGFWGYTF.

In its sample, this clone was seen once. The chain employs TRBV4-1 and TRBJ2-3; D gene uncertain. CDR1 is MGHRA and CDR2 is YSYEKL in the germline V gene. The CDR3 spans 15 residues. V dropped 1 base and J dropped 4 bases, with 12 bases sitting between them. CDR3 residues: CASSQALEFADTQYF. In DNA, the CDR3 is TGCGCCAGCAGCCAAGCTCTGGAGTTCGCAGATACGCAGTATTTT.

The table lists this clone with a count of one. J is TRBJ2-1 and V is TRBV7-9, with 12 bases that match TRBD2. Germline lookup yields CDR1 SEHNR and CDR2 FQNEAQ (reference sequence). The CDR3 contains 18 residues. V lost 4 bases to trimming and J lost 5 bases; unmatched junction nucleotides: 12. CDR3 sequence (DNA): TGTGCCAGCAGCTACCCTTTCCGACTAGCGGGAGTAAACAATGAGCAGTTCTTC. Translation: CASSYPFRLAGVNNEQFF.

V gene TRBV19 combines with J gene TRBJ1-2; D perhaps matches TRBD1 (5 bases). The ends were cut back, 3 bases at V and 0 bases at J, with 17 bases in the middle. This CDR3 has 17 amino acids. Germline V gene lookup returns CDR1 LNHDA and CDR2 SQIVND (reference sequence). Here the CDR3 DNA reads TGTGCCAGTAGTATTGGGACCCTGCCAGGTACTAACTATGGCTACACCTTC. As protein: CASSIGTLPGTNYGYTF.

The chain has TRBV11-2 and TRBJ2-7; D may match TRBD1 or TRBD2 (6 bases each). V shed 5 bases and J shed 3 bases, with 11 bases lying between them. Germline assignment: CDR1 SGHAT and CDR2 FQNNGV. The CDR3 consists of 13 residues. The CDR3 sequence: CASSRGQGYEQYF. The CDR3 DNA reads TGTGCCAGCAGCCGGGGGCAAGGCTACGAGCAGTACTTC.

As DNA, the CDR3 is TGTGCCTGGAGTGTGGGAACTCGGGATTCACCCCTCCACTTT. It specifies CAWSVGTRDSPLHF. This chain links TRBV30 with TRBJ1-6; the D is unclear. The germline CDR1 and CDR2 sequences are GTSNPN and SVGIG (reference sequence). The CDR3 totals 14 residues. Trimming left V 0 bases short and J 8 bases short, with 11 bases between.

The rearrangement links TRBV6-5 to TRBJ1-3; D is ambiguous. The germline gives CDR1 MNHEY, CDR2 SVGAGI. Trimming took 0 bases from V and 1 from J, leaving 10 bases between them. CDR3 length equals 16 residues. CDR3 loop: CASSYSRLGSGNTIYF. The CDR3 region has the DNA TGTGCCAGCAGTTACTCGAGATTGGGTTCTGGAAACACCATATATTTT.

This clone was detected only a few times. CDR3 sequence (DNA): TGTGCCGCAACCGTTAACCGTGACAGGGGTAACGAGCAGTACTTC. Translating it yields CAATVNRDRGNEQYF. The rearrangement joins TRBV6-1 to TRBJ2-7, with 8 bases lining up with TRBD1. J lost 5 bases, V lost 11 bases, and 17 bases had no gene match. CDR3 length equals 15 residues. CDR1 is MNHNS and CDR2 is SASEGT in the germline V gene.

The chain employs TRBV30 and TRBJ2-1; 7 bases align to TRBD2. Germline CDR1 and CDR2: GTSNPN and SVGIG (reference sequence). Trimming at V came to 1 base and at J to 9 bases, leaving 3 bases not matched to a gene. This CDR3 is 12 amino acids long. CDR3 loop: CAWSGGRREQFF. The CDR3 coding sequence is TGTGCCTGGAGTGGCGGGAGACGTGAGCAGTTCTTC.